This T cell receptor (beta chain) was profiled in a study of cytomegalovirus exposure and HLA in healthy donors. Study-level background: Of the donors genotyped, 398 in all, 75% to 85% fell in the Caucasian-associated ancestry cluster.

CDR1 SGHAT and CDR2 FQNNGV come from the germline V gene. V lost 4 bases and J lost 5; bases outside the gene matches: 5. CDR3 length equals 14 residues. PCR used 60 Vbeta primers and 13 Jbeta primers. Clones were read by immunoSEQ multiplex PCR, and TCRdb kept only the in-frame ones, dropping some. The table lists 90,000 to 150,000 clones, approximately 8.6% of them singletons, with less than 6.5% in the top ten. This clone was picked up a small number of times. What it recognizes is unknown. The study's findings and limits: The investigators catalogued some 160 TCR beta chains as cytomegalovirus-associated. The presence/absence work took it that sequencing depth was about the same across donors. Earlier results showed most TCR beta V segments being productive about 90% or about 30% of the time.

This chain connects TRBV11-2 to TRBJ2-3, with 8 nucleotides matching TRBD2. Sequences were obtained from PBMCs. The TCR was taken from a woman aged 35 to 49 in good health and CMV-seropositive. The CDR3 DNA sequence: TGTGCCAGCAGCTCCTCGGGGGGGGGAGATACGCAGTATTTT. The encoded protein is CASSSSGGGDTQYF.